The 20 T cell receptor beta chains below come from one sample, sequenced in a study of response to subunit inactivated influenza vaccine. Each CDR3 protein is one row after TCRdb ran MiXCR on the RT-PCR reads. The data contain about 190,000 distinct CDR3 sequences, 13% to 15% of them singletons. Material: CD8+ T cells sorted from PBMCs, obtained about 5 days after vaccination. These receptors were collected from a middle-aged man who received an inactivated influenza vaccine.

The V call is TRBV13, the J call TRBJ2-1; 9 bases agree with TRBD2. Germline V lookup: CDR1 PRHDT, CDR2 FYEKMQ (reference sequence). The CDR3 extends over 20 amino acids. The V gene end was trimmed by 0 bases and the J gene end by 1 base; junction bases not matched to a gene: 13. The CDR3 DNA sequence: TGTGCCAGCAGCTTAGGCCTGGGTAGCGGGGGCTCCCGGTCCTACAATGAGCAGTTCTTC. Encoded protein: CASSLGLGSGGSRSYNEQFF. Using reference TRBV13 and TRBJ2-1 for the parts outside the CDR3, the full variable domain is AAGVIQSPRHLIKEKRETATLKCYPIPRHDTVYWYQQGPGQDPQFLISFYEKMQSDKGSIPDRFSAQQFSDYHSELNMSSLELGDSALYFCASSLGLGSGGSRSYNEQFFGPGTRLTVL.

This clonotype was observed a handful of times. The chain joins TRBV29-1 to TRBJ2-7; D is possibly TRBD1 or TRBD2 (5 bases each). The CDR3 is 12 residues long. Trimming took 1 base from V and 3 from J, leaving 7 bases between them. Per germline, CDR1 SQVTM and CDR2 ANQGSEA. The CDR3 nucleotides are TGCAGCGTTGAAGCGGGGCGCTACGAGCAGTACTTC. It is translated as CSVEAGRYEQYF.

The sample holds many counts of this clonotype. The J gene is TRBJ2-1, the V gene TRBV10-3, with D perhaps matching TRBD1 or TRBD2 (5 bases each). This CDR3 has 14 amino acids. V gave up 3 bases and J gave up 9 bases, with 15 bases separating them. The germline V gene has CDR1 ENHRY and CDR2 SYGVKD. The CDR3 DNA reads as TGTGCCATCAGTGACCCGGGGCTAGCTGGTGAGCAGTTCTTC. It specifies CAISDPGLAGEQFF.

The V and J genes are TRBV20-1 and TRBJ1-1; TRBD1 matches 8 bases. Germline V gene sequence: CDR1 DFQATT, CDR2 SNEGSKA (reference sequence). The ends lost 4 bases at V and 4 bases at J; junction bases unmatched: 2. The CDR3 runs to 12 residues. CDR3 bases: TGCAGTGCTACAACAGGGGGCACTGAAGCTTTCTTT. It yields the protein CSATTGGTEAFF.

This clonotype was detected many times. The chain carries TRBV29-1 and TRBJ2-7, with D perhaps matching TRBD2 (6 bases). The length of the CDR3 is 15 residues. Trimming took 7 bases from V and 4 from J, leaving 23 bases between them. Looked up from germline, CDR1 is SQVTM and CDR2 is ANQGSEA. The CDR3: CSASMAGKPRYEQYF. CDR3 nucleotides: TGCAGCGCATCCATGGCGGGAAAGCCTCGGTACGAGCAGTACTTC.

The chain has TRBV20-1 and TRBJ2-7; 7 bases fit TRBD1. The junction had 10 bases not matched to a gene; V was cut back by 6 bases and J by 2 bases. The germline V gene has CDR1 DFQATT and CDR2 SNEGSKA (reference sequence). The length of the CDR3 is 14 residues. CDR3 protein: CSALDRNTPYEQYF. In DNA, the CDR3 is TGCAGTGCCCTGGACAGGAATACCCCCTACGAGCAGTACTTC.

A few counts support this clonotype. The V gene is TRBV25-1, the J gene TRBJ2-1; 7 bases align to TRBD2. The CDR3 runs 18 residues. V trimming: 0 bases; J trimming: 9 bases; junction bases outside the gene matches: 17. The germline gives CDR1 MGHDK, CDR2 SYGVNS. The CDR3 DNA sequence: TGTGCCAGCAGTGAATATTATGTTTCGGGGGGTACGGGTCTTGAGCAGTTCTTC. Protein sequence: CASSEYYVSGGTGLEQFF.

This clonotype was picked up a small number of times. This chain links TRBV27 with TRBJ2-1, with no clear D. V was shortened by 5 bases and J by 7 bases, with 9 bases between the two germline ends. The germline V gene encodes CDR1 MNHEY and CDR2 SMNVEV (reference sequence). The CDR3 spans 12 residues. The CDR3 loop is CASSIIGNEQFF. The CDR3 nucleotides are TGTGCCAGCAGTATAATCGGGAATGAGCAGTTCTTC.

The genes are TRBV4-1 and TRBJ2-7; D may correspond to TRBD1 or TRBD2 (5 bases each). The V and J ends lost 2 bases and 2 bases respectively, with 10 bases between them. Germline-derived CDR1 and CDR2 are MGHRA and YSYEKL. The CDR3 has 14 residues. In DNA form, the CDR3 reads TGCGCCAGCAGCCAACGGGACGGAACCTACGAGCAGTACTTC. Encoded protein: CASSQRDGTYEQYF.

The chain uses TRBV20-1 and TRBJ2-3, with TRBD1 as a possible D gene (6 bases). Trimming cost V 3 bases and J 0 bases, with 13 bases left between them. The CDR3 is 15 residues long. Germline CDR1 reads DFQATT; CDR2 reads SNEGSKA (reference sequence). CDR3 region: CSARVLGASTDTQYF. The CDR3 DNA follows: TGCAGTGCTAGGGTCCTGGGGGCAAGCACAGATACGCAGTATTTT.

This clonotype was recorded a few times. V gene TRBV7-3 combines with J gene TRBJ2-1, with TRBD1 matching over 10 bases. V shed 6 bases and J 7 bases; nucleotides not matched to a gene: 15. Germline-derived CDR1 and CDR2 are SGHTA and FQGTGA. This CDR3 is 17 amino acids long. The CDR3 DNA reads TGTGCCAGCAGTTTTGATCCGGGACAGGGGTATGGGAATGAGCAGTTCTTC. The encoded protein is CASSFDPGQGYGNEQFF.

The V call is TRBV5-1, the J call TRBJ2-7; TRBD1 is a possible D gene (6 bases). The V gene's germline CDR1 is SGHRS and CDR2 YFSETQ. The CDR3 runs to 15 residues. V shed 0 bases and J shed 1 base, with 11 bases lying between them. CDR3 bases: TGCGCCAGCAGCTTGGTGTGGGGGCTTTCCTACGAGCAGTACTTC. This translates into CASSLVWGLSYEQYF.

The V gene is TRBV12-3 or TRBV12-4, the J gene TRBJ2-7, with a possible D match to TRBD1 (6 bases). This CDR3 region has 17 residues. V lost 1 base to trimming and J lost 4 bases, with 20 bases between them. The CDR3 nucleotides read TGTGCCAGCAGTTTAGTTAGCATGCTCGGGACACCTTACGAGCAGTACTTC. Encoded protein: CASSLVSMLGTPYEQYF.

V and J are TRBV12-3 or TRBV12-4 and TRBJ2-6; the D is unclear. V was shortened by 7 bases and J by 0 bases, with 10 bases between the two germline ends. The CDR3 length is 15 residues. In nucleotides, the CDR3 is TGTGCCAGCACCCGGGTCCTCTCTGGGGCCAACGTCCTGACTTTC. Translating it yields CASTRVLSGANVLTF.

The CDR3 coding sequence is TGTGCCAGCACTGTCTCCCCCACAGATACGCAGTATTTT. It translates to CASTVSPTDTQYF. The chain employs TRBV2 and TRBJ2-3; D call uncertain. This CDR3 is 13 amino acids long. Germline assignment: CDR1 SNHLY and CDR2 FYNNEI. The ends were cut back, 7 bases at V and 2 bases at J, with 10 bases in the middle.

The chain carries TRBV6-2 or TRBV6-3 and TRBJ1-5, with unresolved D. The germline V and J ends were trimmed by 5 bases and 7 bases, with 15 bases remaining between them. This CDR3 has 14 residues. CDR1 and CDR2 from the germline V gene are MNHEY and SVGEGT. The CDR3, as DNA: TGTGCCAGCAGTCCGGGCCGCGGGAAACAGCCCCAGCATTTT. The encoded protein is CASSPGRGKQPQHF.

Only a few counts were recorded for this clonotype. The J gene is TRBJ2-5, the V gene TRBV4-1, with 10 bases identical to TRBD2. There are 18 residues in the CDR3. V was clipped by 1 base and J by 2 bases; unmatched bases: 10. Germline V gene lookup returns CDR1 MGHRA and CDR2 YSYEKL. The CDR3 loop reads CASSQGAAGGPPQETQYF. CDR3 bases: TGCGCCAGCAGCCAAGGGGCAGCGGGGGGGCCCCCACAAGAGACCCAGTACTTC.

The V and J genes are TRBV2 and TRBJ1-5, with 7 nucleotides matching TRBD1. Per the germline V gene, CDR1 is SNHLY and CDR2 is FYNNEI. After removal of 2 bases from V and 7 bases from J, the junction contained 8 bases not matched to a gene. There are 15 residues in the CDR3. DNA of the CDR3: TGTGCCAGCAGTGAAAAGACAGGGCCAGAACAGCCCCAGCATTTT. Translating gives CASSEKTGPEQPQHF. Full variable domain (missing parts from reference TRBV2 and TRBJ1-5): EPEVTQTPSHQVTQMGQEVILRCVPISNHLYFYWYRQILGQKVEFLVSFYNNEISEKSEIFDDQFSVERPDGSNFTLKIRSTKLEDSAMYFCASSEKTGPEQPQHFGDGTRLSIL.

The table lists this clonotype with many counts. The chain joins TRBV29-1 to TRBJ2-2; 7 bases are shared with TRBD2. Germline values: CDR1 SQVTM, CDR2 ANQGSEA. With 3 bases clipped from V and 1 base from J, the junction kept 8 bases outside the gene matches. The CDR3 extends over 16 amino acids. The CDR3, as DNA: TGCAGCGTTGAGGACCTGGGGAGGGGGAACACCGGGGAGCTGTTTTTT. This gives the protein CSVEDLGRGNTGELFF.

The chain uses TRBV28 and TRBJ1-5, with D tentatively TRBD1 (6 bases). The CDR3 extends over 14 amino acids. Trimming shortened V by 9 bases and J by 4 bases, and 16 bases separated the two germline ends. Germline V gene sequence: CDR1 MDHEN, CDR2 SYDVKM. The CDR3 coding sequence is TGTGCCAGTACCCCTTCGGGACAAAATCAGCCCCAGCATTTT. It translates to CASTPSGQNQPQHF.